These 28 T cell receptor beta chains were all obtained from the same sample, sequenced in a study of blood T cell repertoires in COVID-19. The data were produced by immunoSEQ multiplex PCR, yet TCRdb's version contains in-frame clones alone and is incomplete. The sample has about 80,000 clones, roughly 78% seen once; the top ten hold around 34%. Specimen: peripheral blood. The receptors shown here come from a man in his sixties with COVID-19, enrolled during active disease.

About this clone itself: Its ends do not fully match the called genes, so a read error is possible. Other nucleotide sequences from this sample produce the same CDR3. The V and J genes are TRBV12-5 and TRBJ2-7; unclear D gene. Germline V lookup: CDR1 LGHNT, CDR2 FRNRAP. The CDR3 runs 12 residues. The CDR3 DNA reads TGTGCTAGTGGTTTGGGACTTTACGAGCAGTATTTC. As protein: CASGLGLYEQYF. Full variable domain (outside the CDR3, taken from reference TRBV12-5 and TRBJ2-7): DARVTQTPRHKVTEMGQEVTMRCQPILGHNTVFWYRQTMMQGLELLAYFRNRAPLDDSGMPKDRFSAEMPDATLATLKIQPSEPRDSAVYFCASGLGLYEQYFGPGTRLTVT.

V gene TRBV5-1 combines with J gene TRBJ2-2; D gene unclear. CDR3 length: 14 amino acids. Germline V gene sequence: CDR1 SGHRS, CDR2 YFSETQ. V lost 0 bases, J lost 9 bases, and 12 bases lay in between. This CDR3 reads CASSLGRQARELFF. The CDR3, as DNA: TGCGCCAGCAGCTTGGGCAGACAAGCCCGGGAGCTGTTTTTT. The full variable domain, in which reference TRBV5-1 and TRBJ2-2 provide the parts outside the CDR3, is KAGVTQTPRYLIKTRGQQVTLSCSPISGHRSVSWYQQTPGQGLQFLFEYFSETQRNKGNFPGRFSGRQFSNSRSEMNVSTLELGDSALYLCASSLGRQARELFFGEGSRLTVL.

This chain joins TRBV14 and TRBJ1-1, with 8 positions matching TRBD1. J gave up 1 base and V 4 bases, and 8 bases lay outside the gene matches. Germline assignment: CDR1 SGHDN and CDR2 FVKESK. The CDR3 totals 16 residues. CDR3 amino acids: CASSLPGQETNTEAFF. DNA for the CDR3: TGTGCCAGCAGCCTCCCGGGACAGGAAACGAACACTGAAGCTTTCTTT.

The chain joins TRBV2 to TRBJ1-1; D is undetermined. The length of the CDR3 is 12 residues. Germline V gene lookup returns CDR1 SNHLY and CDR2 FYNNEI. V lost 6 bases and J 3 bases, leaving 8 bases between the germline ends. The CDR3 DNA is TGTGCCAGCAGGCCGGGTTACACTGAAGCTTTCTTT. Its translation: CASRPGYTEAFF.

The V call is TRBV7-8, the J call TRBJ2-7; D possibly corresponds to TRBD2 (6 bases). The V end lost 2 bases, the J end lost 3 bases, and 17 bases lay between the germline ends. This CDR3 is 16 amino acids long. Germline CDR1 is SGHVS and CDR2 is FQNEAQ. Here the CDR3 reads CASSLSRRGTDYEQYF. Written as DNA, the CDR3 is TGTGCCAGCAGCTTATCCCGACGGGGGACGGACTACGAGCAGTACTTC.

In this sample, this clone turned up a few times. V and J are TRBV6-4 and TRBJ2-2; perhaps TRBD2 as D (5 bases). This CDR3 contains 17 residues. Germline lookup yields CDR1 MRHNA and CDR2 SNTAGT. Trimming cost V 0 bases and J 4 bases, with 15 bases left between them. CDR3 nucleotide sequence: TGTGCCAGCAGTGACTCAGTAGCGCATCTGGGCACCGGGGAGCTGTTTTTT. Its translation is CASSDSVAHLGTGELFF.

The V call is TRBV6-2 or TRBV6-3, the J call TRBJ1-1, with D perhaps TRBD1 (6 bases). The CDR3 runs 13 residues. In germline, CDR1 is MNHEY, CDR2 SVGEGT. The V end lost 2 bases, the J end lost 8 bases, and 12 bases lay between the germline ends. The CDR3 is CASSYPRQGEAFF. CDR3 bases: TGTGCCAGCAGTTACCCAAGGCAGGGGGAAGCTTTCTTT.

The CDR3 here is CASSSAYQTGQEKLFF. The CDR3 coding sequence is TGTGCCAGCAGCTCCGCTTACCAGACAGGCCAGGAAAAACTGTTTTTT. The genes are TRBV5-4 and TRBJ1-4, with D maybe TRBD1 (6 bases). The length of the CDR3 is 16 residues. V lost 3 bases to trimming and J lost 8 bases, with 20 bases between them. Germline CDR1 is SGHNT and CDR2 is YYREEE (reference sequence).

This rearrangement joins TRBV7-2 to TRBJ1-4, with a tentative D call TRBD1 (5 bases). This CDR3 is built from 14 residues. CDR1 SGHTA and CDR2 FQGNSA come from the germline V gene. Trimming took 7 bases from V and 5 from J, leaving 14 bases between them. The CDR3 protein is CASTTQAPNEKLFF. In DNA form, the CDR3 reads TGTGCCAGCACGACACAGGCCCCAAATGAAAAACTGTTTTTT.

This clone has just one count. V gene TRBV18 combines with J gene TRBJ1-2, with 9 bases lining up with TRBD1. Trimming took 6 bases from V and 8 from J; bases not matched to a gene: 13. The CDR3 loop spans 15 amino acids. Germline V gene sequence: CDR1 KGHSH, CDR2 LQKENI. The CDR3 DNA reads TGTGCCAGCTCCGCCCCCGGGAGGACAGGGGAAGGCTACACCTTC. Translated: CASSAPGRTGEGYTF.

This clone was recorded once. The chain has TRBV28 and TRBJ2-7; TRBD1 matches 8 bases. From germline, CDR1 is MDHEN and CDR2 SYDVKM. V trimming: 7 bases; J trimming: 1 base; junction bases outside the gene matches: 6. This CDR3 region has 14 residues. DNA for the CDR3: TGTGCCAGCATCAGACAGGGGACTTCCTACGAGCAGTACTTC. Its translation is CASIRQGTSYEQYF.

The chain combines TRBV11-2 with TRBJ2-6, with D tentatively TRBD2 (5 bases). V gave up 5 bases and J gave up 2 bases, with 10 bases separating them. CDR1 is SGHAT and CDR2 is FQNNGV in the germline V gene. The CDR3 covers 15 residues. The CDR3 nucleotides are TGTGCCAGCAGCCCCCCAGCGGCTGGGGCCAACGTCCTGACTTTC. Amino acids: CASSPPAAGANVLTF.

The V and J genes are TRBV5-1 and TRBJ2-7; 9 bases are a match to TRBD1. The germline V gene encodes CDR1 SGHRS and CDR2 YFSETQ. Germline trimming cut 0 bases from V and 6 bases from J; bases unmatched to any gene: 7. The CDR3 contains 15 residues. The CDR3 DNA reads as TGCGCCAGCAGCTTGGATCCGGGACAGGGCACCGAGCAGTACTTC. It encodes CASSLDPGQGTEQYF.

This clone was seen a few times. V usage is TRBV20-1 and J usage is TRBJ2-1, with D maybe TRBD1 (6 bases). Germline V gene lookup returns CDR1 DFQATT and CDR2 SNEGSKA (reference sequence). The V end lost 5 bases, the J end lost 7 bases, and 9 bases lay between the germline ends. The CDR3 consists of 11 residues. This chain's CDR3 is CSARQGNEQFF. The CDR3 bases are TGCAGTGCTCGCCAGGGGAATGAGCAGTTCTTC.

This clone occurred a few times. The rearrangement links TRBV9 to TRBJ2-5; TRBD2 matches at 13 bases. Trimming cost V 6 bases and J 4 bases; bases outside gene matches: 9. Germline assignment: CDR1 SGDLS and CDR2 YYNGEE. This CDR3 is built from 16 residues. CDR3 sequence reads: CASTSATSGRTETQYF. The CDR3, as DNA: TGTGCCAGCACCTCAGCGACTAGCGGGAGGACAGAGACCCAGTACTTC.

This chain connects TRBV18 to TRBJ1-4, with D perhaps TRBD1 (5 bases). The CDR3 extends over 15 amino acids. Trimming removed 1 base at V and 7 bases at J, with 13 bases between. The germline CDR1 and CDR2 sequences are KGHSH and LQKENI. As DNA, the CDR3 is TGTGCCAGCTCACCACGGCGGGGGGACGGTGAAAAACTGTTTTTT. Protein sequence: CASSPRRGDGEKLFF.

The chain couples TRBV6-2 or TRBV6-3 to TRBJ2-1; the D gene is possibly TRBD2 (5 bases). V lost 3 bases and J lost 9, with 12 bases in between. The V gene's germline CDR1 is MNHEY and CDR2 SVGEGT. This CDR3 spans 13 amino acids. The chain's CDR3 is CASSYVEGGEQFF. CDR3 sequence (DNA): TGTGCCAGCAGTTATGTTGAGGGTGGTGAGCAGTTCTTC.

This clone appeared a single time. This chain links TRBV28 with TRBJ1-1, with 9 bases lining up with TRBD1. The J segment lost 1 base and the V segment lost 7 bases, leaving 4 bases of the junction unmatched. Germline CDR1 MDHEN, CDR2 SYDVKM. The CDR3 runs 14 residues. The CDR3 DNA follows: TGTGCCAGCAATCCGGGACAGGGGAACACTGAAGCTTTCTTT. Translated, it gives CASNPGQGNTEAFF.

This chain uses TRBV5-1 with TRBJ1-1, with D uncertain. The CDR3 is 14 amino acids. The germline CDR1 and CDR2 sequences are SGHRS and YFSETQ. V gave up 0 bases and J gave up 1 base, with 7 bases separating them. The CDR3 DNA sequence: TGCGCCAGCAGCTTGGACAGTAGGAACACTGAAGCTTTCTTT. It yields the protein CASSLDSRNTEAFF.

The J gene is TRBJ2-5, the V gene TRBV5-1, with D tentatively TRBD2 (7 bases). The germline V gene encodes CDR1 SGHRS and CDR2 YFSETQ. This CDR3 has 14 residues. The V end was cut by 3 bases, the J end by 2 bases, with 11 bases between. The CDR3 region is CASSSGGPQETQYF. Here the CDR3 DNA reads TGCGCCAGCAGCTCCGGGGGGCCTCAAGAGACCCAGTACTTC. The complete variable domain, with remaining parts taken from reference TRBV5-1 and TRBJ2-5, reads KAGVTQTPRYLIKTRGQQVTLSCSPISGHRSVSWYQQTPGQGLQFLFEYFSETQRNKGNFPGRFSGRQFSNSRSEMNVSTLELGDSALYLCASSSGGPQETQYFGPGTRLLVL.

This chain uses TRBV6-5 with TRBJ2-7, with 7 bases fitting TRBD1. J gave up 0 bases and V 6 bases, and 2 bases lay outside the gene matches. Per germline, CDR1 MNHEY and CDR2 SVGAGI. The CDR3 sequence is 13 residues long. The CDR3 region has the DNA TGTGCCAGCAGACGGGACAGCTCCTACGAGCAGTACTTC. Encoded protein: CASRRDSSYEQYF.

V usage is TRBV7-3 and J usage is TRBJ1-1; D gene uncertain. The V gene's germline CDR1 is SGHTA and CDR2 FQGTGA. The length of the CDR3 is 13 residues. Trimming stripped 2 bases from V and 5 bases from J, with 9 bases between. CDR3 in amino acids: CASSLYGETEAFF. DNA of the CDR3: TGTGCCAGCAGCTTATACGGGGAAACTGAAGCTTTCTTT.

The chain is built from TRBV7-9 and TRBJ2-3; 7 nucleotides match TRBD1. The CDR3 runs 15 residues. Germline lookup yields CDR1 SEHNR and CDR2 FQNEAQ (reference sequence). Trimming took 4 bases from V and 2 from J; bases not matched to a gene: 6. CDR3 region: CASSSIRGSTDTQYF. In DNA form, the CDR3 reads TGTGCCAGCAGCTCGATCAGGGGGTCCACAGATACGCAGTATTTT.

The rearrangement links TRBV9 to TRBJ1-6, with 8 bases lining up with TRBD1. The J segment lost 0 bases and the V segment lost 4 bases, leaving 6 bases of the junction unmatched. The CDR3 runs 17 residues. The germline CDR1 and CDR2 sequences are SGDLS and YYNGEE. The CDR3 DNA is TGTGCCAGCAGCCTGACAGGGGTGGGCTCCTATAATTCACCCCTCCACTTT. It specifies CASSLTGVGSYNSPLHF.

This clone was seen just once. The chain combines TRBV7-3 with TRBJ2-2; 10 bases are a match to TRBD2. The CDR3 runs 16 residues. Trimming at V came to 4 bases and at J to 1 base, leaving 3 bases not matched to a gene. Germline lookup yields CDR1 SGHTA and CDR2 FQGTGA. CDR3 amino acids: CASSSPSGGNTGELFF. The CDR3 nucleotides read TGTGCCAGCAGCTCCCCTAGCGGGGGGAACACCGGGGAGCTGTTTTTT.

This clone was counted a few times. The chain recombines TRBV15 with TRBJ2-7; 9 bases align to TRBD1. Per the germline V gene, CDR1 is LNHNV and CDR2 is YYDKDF (reference sequence). J was trimmed by 2 bases and V by 0 bases; bases with no gene match: 8. There are 17 residues in the CDR3. CDR3 sequence reads: CATSRDKGTGTAYEQYF. Here the CDR3 DNA reads TGTGCCACCAGCAGAGATAAGGGGACAGGGACGGCCTACGAGCAGTACTTC.

The rearrangement joins TRBV5-1 to TRBJ2-2, with D perhaps TRBD1 (6 bases). Germline values: CDR1 SGHRS, CDR2 YFSETQ. V dropped 2 bases and J dropped 5 bases, with 16 bases sitting between them. The CDR3 consists of 16 residues. The CDR3 DNA reads as TGCGCCAGCAGCTTTCGGGACAAGGTATTAACCGGGGAGCTGTTTTTT. It codes for CASSFRDKVLTGELFF.

This clone was recorded only once. This chain links TRBV19 with TRBJ1-1; a weak D match, TRBD1 (6 bases). CDR1 LNHDA and CDR2 SQIVND come from the germline V gene (reference sequence). This CDR3 contains 16 residues. The V end was cut by 7 bases, the J end by 0 bases, with 18 bases between. The CDR3 spells CASNLQQRGMNTEAFF. The CDR3 DNA reads TGTGCCAGTAATCTACAACAGAGGGGGATGAACACTGAAGCTTTCTTT.